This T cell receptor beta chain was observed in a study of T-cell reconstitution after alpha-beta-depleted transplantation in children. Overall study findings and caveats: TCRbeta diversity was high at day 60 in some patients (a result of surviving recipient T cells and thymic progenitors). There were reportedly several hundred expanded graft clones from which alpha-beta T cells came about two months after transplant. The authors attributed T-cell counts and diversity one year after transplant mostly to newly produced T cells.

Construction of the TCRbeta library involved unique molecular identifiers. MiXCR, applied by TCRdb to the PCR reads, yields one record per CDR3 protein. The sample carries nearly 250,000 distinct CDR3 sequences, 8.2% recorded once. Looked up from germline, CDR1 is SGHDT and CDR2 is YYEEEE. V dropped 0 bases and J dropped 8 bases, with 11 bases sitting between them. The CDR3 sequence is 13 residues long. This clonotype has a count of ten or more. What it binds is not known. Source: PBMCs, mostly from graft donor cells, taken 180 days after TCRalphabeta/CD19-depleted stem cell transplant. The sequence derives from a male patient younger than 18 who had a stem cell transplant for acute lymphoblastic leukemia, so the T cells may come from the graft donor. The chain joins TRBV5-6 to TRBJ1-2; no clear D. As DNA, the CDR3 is TGTGCCAGCAGCTTGGTCAGGCAGTTAGGCTACACCTTC. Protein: CASSLVRQLGYTF.